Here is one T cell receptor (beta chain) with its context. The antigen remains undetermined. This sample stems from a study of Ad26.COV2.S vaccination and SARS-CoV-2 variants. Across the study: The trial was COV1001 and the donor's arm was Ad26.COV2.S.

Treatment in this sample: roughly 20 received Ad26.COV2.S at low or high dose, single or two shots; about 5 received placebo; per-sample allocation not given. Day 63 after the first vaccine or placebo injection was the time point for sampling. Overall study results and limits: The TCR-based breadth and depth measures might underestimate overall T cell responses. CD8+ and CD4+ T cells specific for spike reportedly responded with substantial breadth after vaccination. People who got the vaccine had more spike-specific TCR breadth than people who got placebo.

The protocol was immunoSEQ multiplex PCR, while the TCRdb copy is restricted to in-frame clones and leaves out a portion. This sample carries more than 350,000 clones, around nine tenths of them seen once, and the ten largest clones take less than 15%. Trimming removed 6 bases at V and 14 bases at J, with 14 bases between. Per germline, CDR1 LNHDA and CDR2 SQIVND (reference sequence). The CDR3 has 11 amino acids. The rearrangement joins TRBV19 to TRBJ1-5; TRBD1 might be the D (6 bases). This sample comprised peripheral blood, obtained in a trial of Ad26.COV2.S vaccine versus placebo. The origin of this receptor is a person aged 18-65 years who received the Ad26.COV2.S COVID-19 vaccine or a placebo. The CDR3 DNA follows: TGTGCCAGTAGGGGGGCAGCGCAGGAGCATTTT. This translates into CASRGAAQEHF.